This T cell receptor (beta chain) comes out of a study of beta chain features in type 1 diabetes. Study-wide findings and caveats: All four CD4+ subsets from Type 1 diabetes patients carried moderately but significantly shorter TCRB CDR3s. The question of HLA type influencing TCRB rearrangement was one that remained unresolved here.

The V gene end was trimmed by 5 bases and the J gene end by 4 bases; junction bases not matched to a gene: 8. The CDR3 has 15 amino acids. Germline values: CDR1 SEHNR, CDR2 FQNEAQ (reference sequence). This clone appeared a few times. Its antigen remains unidentified. The authors reverse transcribed all of the isolated RNA, so sequencing captured expressed TCRB transcripts. Sequencing was performed with immunoSEQ multiplex PCR; in TCRdb, only in-frame clones are kept and a portion is missing. Of some 130,000 clones in the sample, roughly 10% were seen once. This chain joins TRBV7-9 and TRBJ1-1; 9 nucleotides match TRBD1. Sequencing used central memory CD4+ T cells from blood. The clonotype was recovered from a man between 25 and 39 years old with type 1 diabetes. The CDR3 region is CASSRDRDRATEAFF. CDR3 sequence (DNA): TGTGCCAGCAGCCGAGACCGGGACAGGGCCACTGAAGCTTTCTTT.